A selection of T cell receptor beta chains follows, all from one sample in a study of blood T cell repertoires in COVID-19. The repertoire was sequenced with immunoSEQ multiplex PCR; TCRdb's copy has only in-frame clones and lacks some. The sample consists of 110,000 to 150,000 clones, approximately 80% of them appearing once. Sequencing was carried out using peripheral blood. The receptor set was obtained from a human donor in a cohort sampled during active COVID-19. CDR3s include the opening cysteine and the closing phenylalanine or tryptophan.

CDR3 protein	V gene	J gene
CASSVQKYNSPLHF	TRBV2	TRBJ1-6
CASSSTSFNRELFF	TRBV7-2	TRBJ2-2
CASSPKTGGISGNTIYF	TRBV4-3	TRBJ1-3
CASSLERETEAFF	TRBV11-2	TRBJ1-1
CASSYARGYEQYF	TRBV6-5	TRBJ2-7
CSAEGRADYGYTF	TRBV29-1	TRBJ1-2
CASSWGQGEKAFF	TRBV11-3	TRBJ1-1
CASSTGLDPQYF	TRBV13	TRBJ2-5
CASSLTGVSGNTIYF	TRBV5-1	TRBJ1-3
CATSTRQGYEQYF	TRBV15	TRBJ2-7
CASSQEGSGGNQPQHF	TRBV4-1	TRBJ1-5
CASKRVSNYGYTF	TRBV6-5	TRBJ1-2
CASSMFGQGAYEQFF	TRBV5-1	TRBJ2-1
CASSVGQGRYSGANVLTF	TRBV9	TRBJ2-6
CASSRDRHQPQHF	TRBV12-3/TRBV12-4	TRBJ1-5
CASSIQGYTEAFF	TRBV6-1	TRBJ1-1
CASSWGTGLQETQYF	TRBV5-1	TRBJ2-5
CASSTGGNYGYTF	TRBV7-9	TRBJ1-2